The 8 T cell receptor beta chains given below trace back to one sample, sequenced in a study of PD-L1 blockade in urothelial cancer. TCRdb's table, derived via immunoSEQ multiplex PCR, lists solely in-frame clones and lacks some. The top ten hold less than 2% of the sample, which has around 40,000 clones, roughly 90% seen once. Here the sequenced sample was PBMCs, taken around atezolizumab (anti-PD-L1) treatment. These receptors were taken from a man between 60 and 75 years old with urothelial cancer.

The J gene is TRBJ1-1, the V gene TRBV6-5; D unresolved. The germline V and J ends were trimmed by 2 bases and 2 bases, with 9 bases remaining between them. This CDR3 spans 14 amino acids. CDR1 MNHEY and CDR2 SVGAGI come from the germline V gene. The CDR3 DNA sequence: TGTGCCAGCAGTTACGAGGGAGAAAACACTGAAGCTTTCTTT. It is translated as CASSYEGENTEAFF.

This clone has a handful of counts. CDR3 nucleotides: TGCGCCAGCAGCCCGGGGACAAATGAAGAGACCCAGTACTTC. Encoded protein: CASSPGTNEETQYF. V and J are TRBV5-1 and TRBJ2-5, with a possible D match to TRBD1 (6 bases). V was pared by 4 bases and J by 3 bases, with 13 bases between. Germline values: CDR1 SGHRS, CDR2 YFSETQ. The CDR3 is 14 residues long.

This clone was recorded a few times. The J gene is TRBJ2-1, the V gene TRBV7-3; 11 positions match TRBD2. From germline, CDR1 is SGHTA and CDR2 FQGTGA. This CDR3 comprises 15 residues. The ends lost 5 bases at V and 4 bases at J; junction bases unmatched: 4. CDR3 nucleotide sequence: TGTGCCAGCAGCCCGGGACTAGCGGATTACAATGAGCAGTTCTTC. Translation: CASSPGLADYNEQFF.

The chain couples TRBV4-2 to TRBJ2-3; 12 bases are shared with TRBD2. Per germline, CDR1 LGHNA and CDR2 YNFKEQ. CDR3 size: 22 residues. The ends lost 4 bases at V and 2 bases at J; junction bases unmatched: 22. The DNA of the CDR3 is TGTGCCAGCAGCCGCCTCAGGGATTCCGGGACTAGCGGGCCGATCGCCACAGATACGCAGTATTTT. Protein sequence: CASSRLRDSGTSGPIATDTQYF.

This chain connects TRBV28 to TRBJ1-5; TRBD1 aligns across 10 bases. Losses at the gene ends were 8 bases for V and 2 bases for J; bases not matched to a gene: 9. This CDR3 is 16 amino acids long. CDR1 and CDR2 (germline): MDHEN, SYDVKM. The DNA of the CDR3 is TGTGCCAGCCGACAGGGGGCAGGAGTAGGCAATCAGCCCCAGCATTTT. Its protein is CASRQGAGVGNQPQHF. Using reference TRBV28 and TRBJ1-5 for the parts outside the CDR3, the full variable domain is DVKVTQSSRYLVKRTGEKVFLECVQDMDHENMFWYRQDPGLGLRLIYFSYDVKMKEKGDIPEGYSVSREKKERFSLILESASTNQTSMYLCASRQGAGVGNQPQHFGDGTRLSIL.

This clone was counted between two and nine times. The genes are TRBV28 and TRBJ1-1; no reliable D call. CDR3 length: 12 residues. CDR1 is MDHEN and CDR2 is SYDVKM in the germline V gene. The V and J ends lost 1 base and 11 bases respectively, with 11 bases between them. The CDR3 coding sequence is TGTGCCAGCAGTTTATTGCCGGGAACGGCTTTCTTT. Protein sequence: CASSLLPGTAFF.

V usage is TRBV27 and J usage is TRBJ2-3; TRBD2 matches at 8 bases. Trimming took 0 bases from V and 2 from J; bases not matched to a gene: 10. The CDR3 contains 18 residues. Germline lookup yields CDR1 MNHEY and CDR2 SMNVEV (reference sequence). The CDR3 DNA follows: TGTGCCAGCAGTTTATCGGTGGCTAGCGGGTTTTCCACAGATACGCAGTATTTT. Protein: CASSLSVASGFSTDTQYF.

This clone showed up just once. The chain uses TRBV14 and TRBJ2-1; D is perhaps TRBD2 (5 bases). Germline CDR1 and CDR2: SGHDN and FVKESK. The CDR3 has 16 residues. V was clipped by 0 bases and J by 2 bases, with 11 bases between them. The CDR3 nucleotides read TGTGCCAGCAGCCAAGATCCGAGGGCCCCCTACAATGAGCAGTTCTTC. Amino acid sequence: CASSQDPRAPYNEQFF. The whole variable domain, filled in from reference TRBV14 and TRBJ2-1, reads EAGVTQFPSHSVIEKGQTVTLRCDPISGHDNLYWYRRVMGKEIKFLLHFVKESKQDESGMPNNRFLAERTGGTYSTLKVQPAELEDSGVYFCASSQDPRAPYNEQFFGPGTRLTVL.